The present entry profiles one T cell receptor beta chain with its context. Antigen: not known. This CDR3 comprises 16 residues. V was shortened by 0 bases and J by 5 bases, with 15 bases between the two germline ends. CDR1 is ENHRY and CDR2 is SYGVKD in the germline V gene. These data originate in a study of T cell responses to AZD1222 COVID-19 vaccine. Findings and caveats of the study: Spike-specific TCR depth and breadth grew after two AZD1222 doses. Only after the peak T cell response were repertoires sampled. Females made up more of the donors, who were largely white British, and clonal diversity may have come out too low. Baseline seropositivity characterized only a handful of AZD1222 recipients.

Repertoires were generated with immunoSEQ multiplex PCR, while TCRdb's copy carries only in-frame clones and drops some. The sample lists fewer than 85,000 clones, about 92% occurring once. The chain has TRBV10-3 and TRBJ2-3; TRBD2 is a possible D gene (5 bases). The sample was peripheral blood, taken on day 0 of MenACWY control vaccination. The TCR sequence derives from an adult in good health. The CDR3: CAISESQMMGVDTQYF. The CDR3, as DNA: TGTGCCATCAGTGAGTCCCAGATGATGGGAGTAGATACGCAGTATTTT.